This T cell receptor beta chain was profiled in a study of cytomegalovirus exposure and HLA in healthy donors. Repertoires were generated with immunoSEQ multiplex PCR, while TCRdb's copy carries only in-frame clones and drops some. The sample consists of 140,000 or so clones, 80% to 95% of them appearing once. The V gene lost 4 bases and the J gene lost 6 bases, with 19 bases spanning the gap. Per the germline V gene, CDR1 is SGHRS and CDR2 is YFSETQ. The CDR3 covers 16 residues. Whole-study results and caveats: It was around 160 TCR beta chains that were listed as cytomegalovirus-associated.

About this clone itself: Its target is not known.

The chain joins TRBV5-1 to TRBJ2-2, with D possibly TRBD2 on 6 matching bases. Sequencing was performed on PBMCs. The source is a man in his late teens or twenties in good health and CMV-seronegative. CDR3 protein: CASSTGSPGDAGELFF. CDR3 in DNA: TGCGCCAGCAGCACGGGATCACCGGGGGATGCCGGGGAGCTGTTTTTT.